Below, 5 T cell receptor beta chains from the same sample are listed, as sequenced in a study of T cells in Graves' hyperthyroidism and ophthalmopathy. RNA transcripts served as the template for amplifying TCR beta CDR3 regions. RT-PCR in the first round (using the HTBI primer set) targeted the TCR CDR3. TCRdb independently ran MiXCR on the multiplex PCR reads; one entry per CDR3 protein. The repertoire has hundreds of thousands of distinct CDR3 sequences, less than 25% of them found once; the top ten carry 11%. Sequencing used blood. The origin of the receptors is a woman aged 25 to 39 with Graves' ophthalmopathy.

Ten or more counts support this clonotype. This rearrangement joins TRBV6-1 to TRBJ1-1; no definite D call. This CDR3 spans 12 amino acids. Trimming cost V 3 bases and J 3 bases, with 5 bases left between them. Germline V CDR1 and CDR2: MNHNS, SASEGT. The CDR3 reads CASSEGYTEAFF. In DNA form, the CDR3 reads TGTGCCAGCAGTGAGGGGTACACTGAAGCTTTCTTT.

This clonotype was detected many times. The CDR3: CASSLDPNTYEQYF. In DNA, the CDR3 is TGCGCCAGCAGCTTGGACCCGAACACCTACGAGCAGTACTTC. The V gene is TRBV5-1, the J gene TRBJ2-7; D gene ambiguous. The V end was cut by 0 bases, the J end by 2 bases, with 9 bases between. Germline values: CDR1 SGHRS, CDR2 YFSETQ. The CDR3 sequence is 14 residues long.

This clonotype was counted ten times or more. CDR3 sequence: CASSSDLYTEAFF. The CDR3 nucleotides read TGTGCCAGCAGCTCCGACCTATACACTGAAGCTTTCTTT. The V and J genes are TRBV7-3 and TRBJ1-1; D unresolved. CDR1 and CDR2 from the germline V gene are SGHTA and FQGTGA. The V end lost 4 bases, the J end lost 3 bases, and 9 bases lay between the germline ends. This CDR3 spans 13 amino acids.

This clonotype was found many times. The J gene is TRBJ1-1, the V gene TRBV7-6; 9 positions match TRBD1. Losses at the gene ends were 3 bases for V and 8 bases for J; bases not matched to a gene: 10. The CDR3 sequence is 15 residues long. CDR1 SGHVS and CDR2 FNYEAQ come from the germline V gene. Here the CDR3 reads CASSFQTGGVDEAFF. Written as DNA, the CDR3 is TGTGCCAGCAGCTTCCAGACAGGGGGGGTTGACGAAGCTTTCTTT.

This clonotype was observed a few times. This rearrangement joins TRBV12-3 or TRBV12-4 to TRBJ1-2, with 8 positions matching TRBD1. With V trimmed by 1 base and J by 7 bases, 5 bases remained unmatched. This CDR3 is 14 amino acids long. The CDR3 is CASSLGTGTGGYTF. DNA of the CDR3: TGTGCCAGCAGTTTAGGGACAGGGACAGGTGGCTACACCTTC.